This entry concerns a single TCR beta chain. As yet, its antigen is unknown. At one boundary the junction diverges from the germline segment, which might be a read error. This sample was taken from a study of tumor-infiltrating lymphocytes in primary liver carcinoma. In the study overall: Men and women, 30 to 69 years of age, made up the patients.

The study, taken as a whole, reports: The overlap of tumor-adjacent and tumor-blood pairs was smaller than that of tumor region pairs.

They got blood RNA out of unsorted whole blood and also pulled out germline DNA. Germline assignment: CDR1 SGHRS and CDR2 YFSETQ. This CDR3 contains 14 residues. The input was 500 ng total RNA; TCR beta cDNA was made from it with a constant-region primer. Library construction for TCR beta comprised three nested multiplex PCR rounds performed with slightly modified ARM-PCR. Running 10 cycles apiece, the first two PCR rounds relied on TRBV1-TRBV30 forward primers together with a C-beta reverse primer. A single record per CDR3 protein comes from TCRdb applying MiXCR to the multiplex PCR reads. The sample holds some 200,000 distinct CDR3 sequences, about 65% seen once.

The chain couples TRBV5-1 to TRBJ2-1; D ambiguous. This sequence was found in a woman aged 55-69 years with primary liver carcinoma and hepatitis B virus infection. Material for sequencing was peripheral blood. CDR3: CVSSLDTLNNEQFF. In nucleotides, the CDR3 is TGCGTCAGCAGCTTGGATACCCTGAACAATGAGCAGTTCTTC.